This TCR beta chain was documented in a study of cytomegalovirus exposure and HLA in healthy donors (dated 2017 in TCRdb). Background on the whole study: An earlier analysis of approximately 640 of the donors reported roughly 300 Gb of sequence data and 117 million unique TCR beta sequences from roughly 200 million T cells. Approximately 310 gigabases of sequencing data and some 85 million unique TCR sequences were included in an early release covering about 620 HLA-typed donors. The genetic ancestry cluster associated with self-reported Caucasian donors included around 76% of the roughly 380 genotyped donors. The aim of the study was to test whether cataloging public T cell receptors could identify signatures of past pathogen exposure. Using immunosequencing, the study profiled T cell repertoires from about 620 subjects and related those repertoires to cytomegalovirus serostatus. A separate validation cohort of over 95 different subjects was used in addition to the 666-subject first cohort. To predict cytomegalovirus infection status, the study combined high-throughput TCR immunosequencing, statistical association of individual TCRs with disease status, and machine learning. A later analysis re-analyzed previously published TCR beta repertoires from roughly 630 donors and added high-resolution HLA genotyping to study TCR occurrence patterns. In the later analysis, no new phenotypic data were used to find candidate immune exposures; instead, reliance was placed on TCR beta sequences and their occurrence across donors. An earlier analysis of 500 to 650 of the donors applied high-throughput TCR beta sequencing to assess whether each TCR beta V gene segment acted as functional or pseudogenic. Alongside the repertoire data, information on donor age, sex, ethnicity and CMV serostatus was compiled. In a later genetic analysis, genome-wide SNP genotypes for about three fifths of the 666 donors were used, and that subset was treated as a discovery cohort. Every repertoire in the discovery cohort had been generated on one and the same sequencing platform. Both class I and class II loci were covered by HLA typing, at four-digit resolution. Typing coverage differed by locus: A, B, C, DRB1 and DQB1 were typed in about 620-640 donors, DQA1 in 500 to 550, DPA1 in nearly 610, and DPB1 in 450 to 480. Because of strong linkage in the cohort, five DR-DQ haplotypes were treated as single units for association and clustering. Among some 410 genotyped donors of the cohort, an average of approximately 240,000 unique TCR beta nucleotide sequences were sequenced per donor, about a sixth of them non-productive. The paper as a whole reports these results and caveats: According to the authors, the approach could potentially be generalized to other disease states and immunological phenotypes. Three of the identified cytomegalovirus-associated TCR beta chains were confirmed in vitro to be specific for cytomegalovirus antigens. Because the 87-base-pair reads could not distinguish some IMGT-functional V segments, including TRBV6-2 and TRBV6-3, those segments were excluded. In both the original and validation cohorts, the classifier was reported to diagnose cytomegalovirus status with high specificity and sensitivity. HLA typing was unavailable for some donors at each locus, so association tests used only the typed subset. The cohort was sequenced for TCR beta chains only, and without alpha or paired-chain data the features that could be detected were limited. Linkage disequilibrium might explain the correlated functional status among segregating V segments, but an unknown experimental factor could not be excluded. The earlier analysis of some 540 of the donors excluded 15 to 20 rarely observed V segments, including chromosome 9 orphons, because counts were too low. A cluster of highly shared sequence variants was judged likely to represent a technical artifact of the sequencing pipeline. When HLA alleles, especially DR and DQ, strongly co-occurred, TCR associations were difficult to assign to individual alleles. A further reported finding was that TCR beta sequences accurately predicted the HLA-A and HLA-B alleles for most subjects in the first cohort. Across donors, most TCR sequences were observed very rarely, whereas some public TCRs were present in many individuals. According to a later genetic analysis, donors in an Asian-associated ancestry cluster had fewer N-insertions in productive TCRs than the roughly 660-donor mean. An earlier analysis of some 590 of the donors showed that most TCR beta V segments appeared in productive rearrangements either about 90% or about 30% of the time, which broadly matched IMGT annotations. Presence/absence analyses assumed roughly uniform sequencing depth across donors, an assumption that may not hold. In a later genetic analysis, a missense DCLRE1C variant was associated with V-gene and J-gene trimming of TCR beta chains, and the association was replicated in an independent cohort. According to a later analysis, TCR association rates differed among HLA loci, with DRB1 alleles showing the most associated TCRs and HLA-C alleles showing the fewest. A later analysis reported that several top co-occurrence clusters appeared linked to parvovirus B19, influenza, CMV and Epstein-Barr virus. The study gave a list of 150 to 200 TCR beta chains associated with cytomegalovirus. A later analysis found that HLA-associated TCR beta chains were more clonally expanded and had lower generation probabilities than equally common non-associated chains. A later analysis found that most CMV-associated TCR beta chains appeared HLA-restricted, with HLA associations seemingly driven largely by CMV exposure. Immune exposure information for the cohort was limited to CMV serostatus. Specific HLA alleles were associated with more than 15,000 TCR beta sequences at a false discovery rate of 0.05 in a later analysis.

The library relied on the immunoSEQ multiplex PCR assay. The multiplex PCR relied on a mix of 60 forward primers for TCR Vbeta segments and 13 reverse primers for TCR Jbeta segments. The CDR3 region of rearranged TCR beta genes was amplified from genomic DNA with a multiplex PCR assay. The amplified TCR beta libraries were sequenced on the Illumina HiSeq System as 87-base-pair reads. Per the source publication's procedure: A later analysis counted 65 million to 90 million unique TCR beta chains across the 500 to 850 repertoires, and 9.5 million to 11 million of these chains were shared by at least two donors. Raw reads were error-corrected and collapsed into unique sequences with a nearest-neighbor algorithm that merged closely related sequences to remove PCR and sequencing errors. V, D and J gene segments were assigned by aligning CDR3 sequences to IMGT reference sequences. Each retained sequence needed at least a six-nucleotide match to both a V gene segment and a J gene segment. Rearrangements were called productive when the CDR3 lacked stop codons and stayed in frame with V and J; all others were non-productive. CDR3 was defined according to IMGT convention as the region running from the second conserved V-encoded cysteine to the conserved J-encoded phenylalanine. In an earlier analysis of more than 550 of the donors, sequences lacking an unambiguous match to a single V gene segment were excluded. An earlier analysis of several hundred of the donors called V segments functional above 56.7% productive rearrangements and segregating when the between-donor standard deviation exceeded 5%. A statistical classification framework was developed to diagnose cytomegalovirus status using the catalog of TCR beta chain sequences. V and J gene assignment, in a later analysis, came from comparing TCR nucleotide sequences with IMGT/GENE-DB human TR gene sequences. A later analysis assigned CDR3 sequences and most-parsimonious VDJ recombination scenarios with the TCRdist pipeline. In a later analysis, each TCR beta chain was defined by its CDR3 amino acid sequence together with its V-gene family, and reads lacking a unique V-gene family were excluded. A later analysis removed roughly 590 highly shared, low-generation-probability nucleotide sequences to deal with suspected cross-contamination and a sequencing artifact. In a later analysis, a clonal expansion index for each public chain was calculated from normalized within-repertoire ranks of inferred template counts. In a later analysis, generation probabilities were computed with a VDJ recombination model fitted to out-of-frame rearrangements, and the resulting probabilities were checked against IGoR. In a later analysis, hypergeometric tests were used to score TCR-TCR, TCR-HLA and TCR-CMV co-occurrence, with a repertoire-size bias correction applied to TCR pairs. To estimate false discovery rates, a later analysis permuted the HLA or CMV assignments 20 times. In a later analysis, co-occurring TCRs were grouped using DBSCAN, with TCRdist sequence similarity added in when clustering inside HLA-allele-positive subsets. Repertoires with fewer than 30,000 or more than 120,000 public chains, plus five repertoires with anomalous nucleotide sharing, were excluded from co-occurrence clustering. TCRdb retrieved this table from immuneACCESS and kept in-frame rearrangements only. Not all clones are present; in checked studies, unresolved V genes account for under half, and no reason is known for the remainder. D and trimming come from the DNA, and the V and J calls and clone size come from that table. The sample data list approximately 160,000 clones, and roughly four fifths of these were observed just once. The ten largest clones represent around 4.1% of the sample.

Its CDR3 holds 14 amino acids, cysteine through phenylalanine. Just the 42-base CDR3 DNA is kept, in frame starting at base 1. CDR1 GTSNPN and CDR2 SVGIG are derived from the germline V gene (reference sequence). V lost 1 base and J lost 6 bases; the stretch between them is 15 bases long. The cohort was made up of approximately 670 healthy bone marrow donors. Cohort members were all nominally healthy when sampled, although unrecorded immune exposures were likely present. The donor was CMV seropositive and was included in the group of 250 to 300 seropositive cohort members. A peripheral blood sample was provided by each donor, and peripheral blood mononuclear cells were used for TCR beta sequencing. The Qiagen DNeasy Blood Extraction Kit was used to extract genomic DNA from the blood cell samples. On this clone: The antigen this receptor binds is unknown. No clone much larger than this one lies a single base away; base qualities are absent.

The chain employs TRBV30 and TRBJ1-2; TRBD1 is a weak D gene call, 6 bases matching. The source of this sequence is a middle-aged man in good health and CMV-seropositive. Sequences were obtained from PBMCs. For the CDR3, the sequence is CAWSDGGAGNGYTF. The nucleotide sequence is given as TGTGCCTGGAGTGATGGGGGGGCTGGGAATGGCTACACCTTC.